The clone carrying this TCR beta chain appeared many times. Its target is not known. A sample-barcoded 5' primer and a J-beta primer mix were used in a second PCR of about 7 to 11 cycles. Each CDR3 protein gets one entry after TCRdb re-called the 5' RACE reads with MiXCR. The repertoire holds more than 750,000 distinct CDR3 sequences, with 25% to 35% as singletons. The data are from a study of blood T cells in healthy people across ages. V shed 1 base and J 5 bases; nucleotides not matched to a gene: 8. CDR1 and CDR2 from the germline V gene are DFQATT and SNEGSKA (reference sequence). The CDR3 sequence is 15 residues long. Points from the study as a whole: No conclusive comparison of naive versus antigen-experienced cells was possible with unsorted PBMCs. A greater number of naive CD4+ cells and higher diversity distinguished long-lived donors from aged donors. A strong correlation between TCR beta diversity and naive T cell percentage was seen.

The sample also formed part of further work on T cells of mothers and their children. In that study: A few healthy Caucasian mothers, along with their six children, were the donors.

Input material: blood. V and J are TRBV20-1 and TRBJ1-1; 9 bases line up with TRBD1. This TCR derives from a woman in her 40s in good health. CDR3 DNA: TGCAGTGCTAGAGCCCAACAGGGGGCGCAGACTGAAGCTTTCTTT. It specifies CSARAQQGAQTEAFF.